Below, one T cell receptor (beta chain) is given with its context. This clone was found a few times. Its recognized antigen is unknown. No base quality information exists; no much larger clone differs at one position. The record originates from a study of Tregs in tolerant kidney transplant recipients (dated by TCRdb to about 2019). General notes on the study: TCRbeta sequencing was used in the study to identify donor-specific regulatory T cells before combined kidney and bone marrow transplantation, and the identified cells were then tracked after transplant.

For TCRbeta CDR3 sequencing, genomic DNA from the sorted cells was extracted using the QIAGEN DNeasy Blood and Tissue Kit. High-throughput TCRbeta CDR3 sequencing, which included PCR amplification with bias correction and internal controls, was done commercially through immunoSEQ. The paper's data handling went like this. A unique productive TCRbeta sequence was defined by the CDR3 nucleotide sequence when primers matched, and otherwise by the CDR3 amino acid sequence together with the Vbeta and Jbeta genes. To correct for sorting error, sequences found in more than one sorted population at a frequency ratio of 2:1 or less were discarded, and the remaining shared sequences were assigned to the population with the higher frequency. A sequence counted as donor-reactive if, in CFSE-low cells, the sequence had a frequency of at least 0.01% and was expanded at least 5-fold compared with unstimulated cells. Jensen-Shannon divergence, calculated on the top 100 TCRbeta sequences ranked by frequency, was used to quantify repertoire divergence. For any sample with multiple sequencing runs, sorting error was corrected in each run separately before the runs were pooled. What TCRdb holds here is the immuneACCESS table cut down to in-frame rearrangements. Part of the clones is not present; checked against another copy, under half of the missing clones reflect an unresolved V gene, and the others are unexplained. V and J calls and clone size are copied from that table; D and trimming were computed from the DNA. Counted in this sample were roughly 64,000 clones; around 87% of them appeared once. 3.8% of the sample is taken by the ten largest.

The research as a whole found: Because only a small number of patients were included, the study had limitations, and the results will need to be validated in larger populations as well as under other immunosuppression protocols. For some patients the PCR primers changed over time, which made it impossible to compare the samples from those patients at the nucleotide level. Biological reproducibility was not examined directly, but technical replication error appeared to be minimal. Expanding Tregs with activated donor B cells appeared to identify the most biologically relevant and donor-specific TCRbeta repertoire. Donor-specific Treg expansion exceeded global Treg expansion in tolerant patients, suggesting antigen-driven rather than nonspecific expansion.

Sample time point, as interpreted from the label and publication: 6 months after combined kidney and bone marrow transplant. The transplants used related donors with nonmyeloablative bone marrow transplantation, and mixed chimerism in the human trials was transient. Unstimulated Tregs (CD4+CD25+CD127-), CD4+ non-Tregs (CD4+CD25-), CD4 and CD8 cells were FACS-sorted from thawed PBMCs. Patients were a few combined kidney and bone marrow transplant recipients from the ITN036ST trial, and only these trial subjects had samples available. Healthy control blood was separated into PBMCs by Ficoll density gradient and cryopreserved, and patient PBMCs were collected both before and after transplant. Taken from cysteine to phenylalanine, the CDR3 has 15 residues. The only DNA kept is the CDR3, 45 bases in frame from the first base. According to the germline V gene, CDR1 reads MGHRA and CDR2 reads YSYEKL. Cut back by 1 base and 4 bases, the V and J ends lie 11 bases apart.

Recombination linked TRBV4-1 to TRBJ1-3; TRBD1 is a possible D gene, resting on 6 matching bases. The sequenced sample was CD4+ T cells from blood (PBMCs), obtained 6 months after the transplant. This clonotype originated in a human patient who received a combined kidney and bone marrow transplant. Once a transplant has taken place, some T cells may be donor derived. The DNA reads as follows: TGCGCCAGCAGCCAAGGGACAGCGACCGGAAACACCATATATTTT. It specifies CASSQGTATGNTIYF.